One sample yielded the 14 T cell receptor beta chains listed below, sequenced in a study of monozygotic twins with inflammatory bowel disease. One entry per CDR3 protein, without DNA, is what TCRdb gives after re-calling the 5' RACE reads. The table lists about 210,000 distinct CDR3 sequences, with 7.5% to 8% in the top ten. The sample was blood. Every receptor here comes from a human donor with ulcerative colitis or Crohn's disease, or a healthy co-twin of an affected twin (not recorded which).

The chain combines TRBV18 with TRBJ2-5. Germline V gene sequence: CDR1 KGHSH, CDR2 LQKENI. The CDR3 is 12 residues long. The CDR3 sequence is CASSRMRETQYF.

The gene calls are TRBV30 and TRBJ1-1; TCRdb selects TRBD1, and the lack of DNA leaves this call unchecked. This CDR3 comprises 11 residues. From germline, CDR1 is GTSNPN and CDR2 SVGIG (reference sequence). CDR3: CAWSLDREAFF.

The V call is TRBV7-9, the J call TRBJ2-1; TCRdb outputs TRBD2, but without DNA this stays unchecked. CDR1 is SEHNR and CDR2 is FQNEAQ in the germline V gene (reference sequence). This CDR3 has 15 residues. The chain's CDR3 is CASSLAAGKEGEQFF.

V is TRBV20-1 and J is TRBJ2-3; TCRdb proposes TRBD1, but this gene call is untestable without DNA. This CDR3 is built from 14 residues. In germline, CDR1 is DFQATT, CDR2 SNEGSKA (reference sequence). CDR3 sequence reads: CSARVGGGTDTQYF.

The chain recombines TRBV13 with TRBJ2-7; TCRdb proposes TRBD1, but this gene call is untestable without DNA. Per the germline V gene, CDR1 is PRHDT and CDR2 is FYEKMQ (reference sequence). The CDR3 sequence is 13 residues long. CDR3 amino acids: CASSLPGMYEQYF.

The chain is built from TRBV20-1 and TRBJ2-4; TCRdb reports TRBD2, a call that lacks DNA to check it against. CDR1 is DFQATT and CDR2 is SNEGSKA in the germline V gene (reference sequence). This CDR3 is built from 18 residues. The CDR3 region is CSARDFTGMAGVGDIQYF.

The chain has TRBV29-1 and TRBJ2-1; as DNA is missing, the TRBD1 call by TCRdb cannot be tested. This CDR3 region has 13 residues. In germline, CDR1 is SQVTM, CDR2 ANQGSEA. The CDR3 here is CSVGTGDWNEQFF.

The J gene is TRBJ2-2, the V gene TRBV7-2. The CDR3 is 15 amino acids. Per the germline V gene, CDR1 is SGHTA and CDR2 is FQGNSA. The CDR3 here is CASSLRLLGTGELFF.

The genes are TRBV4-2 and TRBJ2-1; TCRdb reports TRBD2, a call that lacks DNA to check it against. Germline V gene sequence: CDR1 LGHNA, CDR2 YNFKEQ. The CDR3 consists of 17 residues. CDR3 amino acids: CASSQDESRGGYNEQFF.

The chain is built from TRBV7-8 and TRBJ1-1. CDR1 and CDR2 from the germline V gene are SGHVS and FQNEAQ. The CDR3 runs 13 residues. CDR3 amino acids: CASSPLVNTEAFF.

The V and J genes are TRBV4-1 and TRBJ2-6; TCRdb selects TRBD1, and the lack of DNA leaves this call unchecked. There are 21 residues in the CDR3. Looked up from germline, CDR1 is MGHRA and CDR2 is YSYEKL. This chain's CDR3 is CASSPFPVGHLDSSGANVLTF.

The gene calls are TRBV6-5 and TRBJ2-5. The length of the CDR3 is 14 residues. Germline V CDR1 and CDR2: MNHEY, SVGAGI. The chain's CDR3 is CASSYTELQETQYF.

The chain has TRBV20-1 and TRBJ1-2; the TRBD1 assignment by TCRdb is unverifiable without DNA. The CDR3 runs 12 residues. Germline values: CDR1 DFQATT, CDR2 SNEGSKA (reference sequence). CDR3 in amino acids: CSALQGRDGYTF.

CDR3 protein: CSAPVGVWGNEQFF. The chain carries TRBV20-1 and TRBJ2-1; absent DNA, TCRdb's TRBD2 call cannot be checked. The CDR3 length is 14 residues. Looked up from germline, CDR1 is DFQATT and CDR2 is SNEGSKA (reference sequence).